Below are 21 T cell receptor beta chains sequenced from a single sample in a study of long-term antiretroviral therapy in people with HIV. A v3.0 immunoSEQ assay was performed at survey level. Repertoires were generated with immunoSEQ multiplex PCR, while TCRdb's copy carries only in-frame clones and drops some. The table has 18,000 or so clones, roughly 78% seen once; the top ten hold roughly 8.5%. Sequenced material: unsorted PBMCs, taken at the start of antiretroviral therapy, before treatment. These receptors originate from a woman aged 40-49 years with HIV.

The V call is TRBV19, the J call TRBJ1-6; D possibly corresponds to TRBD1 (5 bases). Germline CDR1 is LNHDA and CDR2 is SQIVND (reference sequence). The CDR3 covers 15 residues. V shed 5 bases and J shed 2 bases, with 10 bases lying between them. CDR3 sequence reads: CASSGGIAYNSPLHF. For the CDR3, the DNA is TGTGCCAGTAGTGGGGGGATCGCCTATAATTCACCCCTCCACTTT. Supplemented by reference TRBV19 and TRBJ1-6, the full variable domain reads DGGITQSPKYLFRKEGQNVTLSCEQNLNHDAMYWYRQDPGQGLRLIYYSQIVNDFQKGDIAEGYSVSREKKESFPLTVTSAQKNPTAFYLCASSGGIAYNSPLHFGNGTRLTVT.

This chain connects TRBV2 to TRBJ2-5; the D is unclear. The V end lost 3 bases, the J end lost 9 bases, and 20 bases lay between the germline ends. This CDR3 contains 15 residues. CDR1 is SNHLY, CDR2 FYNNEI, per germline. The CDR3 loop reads CASSEMLSPKRAQYF. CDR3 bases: TGTGCCAGCAGTGAGATGCTATCCCCCAAAAGGGCCCAGTACTTC.

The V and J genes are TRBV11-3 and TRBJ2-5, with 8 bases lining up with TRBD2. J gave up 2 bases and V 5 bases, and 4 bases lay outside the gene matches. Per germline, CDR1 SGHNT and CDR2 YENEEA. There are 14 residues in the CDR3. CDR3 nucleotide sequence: TGTGCCAGCAGCCAAAGCGGGGGACAAGAGACCCAGTACTTC. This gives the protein CASSQSGGQETQYF. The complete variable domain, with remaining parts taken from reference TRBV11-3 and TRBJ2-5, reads EAGVVQSPRYKIIEKKQPVAFWCNPISGHNTLYWYLQNLGQGPELLIRYENEEAVDDSQLPKDRFSAERLKGVDSTLKIQPAELGDSAVYLCASSQSGGQETQYFGPGTRLLVL.

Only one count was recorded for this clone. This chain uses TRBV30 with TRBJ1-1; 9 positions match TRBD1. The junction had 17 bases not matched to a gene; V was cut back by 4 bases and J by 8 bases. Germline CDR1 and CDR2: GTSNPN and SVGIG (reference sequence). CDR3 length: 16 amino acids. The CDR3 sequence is CAWMGQGKVAVSEAFF. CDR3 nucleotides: TGTGCCTGGATGGGACAGGGTAAAGTGGCGGTCTCGGAAGCTTTCTTT.

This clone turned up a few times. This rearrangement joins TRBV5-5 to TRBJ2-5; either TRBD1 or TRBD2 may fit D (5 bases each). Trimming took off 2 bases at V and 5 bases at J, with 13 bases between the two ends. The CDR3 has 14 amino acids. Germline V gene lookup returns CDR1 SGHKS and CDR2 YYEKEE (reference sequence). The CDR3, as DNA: TGTGCCAGCAGCTTACGGGGCGATTATGAGACCCAGTACTTC. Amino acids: CASSLRGDYETQYF. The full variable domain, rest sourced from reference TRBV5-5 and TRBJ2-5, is DAGVTQSPTHLIKTRGQQVTLRCSPISGHKSVSWYQQVLGQGPQFIFQYYEKEERGRGNFPDRFSARQFPNYSSELNVNALLLGDSALYLCASSLRGDYETQYFGPGTRLLVL.

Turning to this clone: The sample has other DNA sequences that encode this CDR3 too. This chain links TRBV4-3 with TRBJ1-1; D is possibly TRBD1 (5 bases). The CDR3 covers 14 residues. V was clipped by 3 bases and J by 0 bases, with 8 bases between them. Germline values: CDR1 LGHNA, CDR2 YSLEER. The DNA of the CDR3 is TGCGCCAGCAGCCACGGAGGGGTGAACACTGAAGCTTTCTTT. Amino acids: CASSHGGVNTEAFF.

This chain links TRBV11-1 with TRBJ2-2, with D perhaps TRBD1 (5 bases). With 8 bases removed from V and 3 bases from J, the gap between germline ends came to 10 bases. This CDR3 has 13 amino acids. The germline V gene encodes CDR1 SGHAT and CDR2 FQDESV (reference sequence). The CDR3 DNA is TGTGCCAGCCAGAAGGGGTACACCGGGGAGCTGTTTTTT. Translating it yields CASQKGYTGELFF.

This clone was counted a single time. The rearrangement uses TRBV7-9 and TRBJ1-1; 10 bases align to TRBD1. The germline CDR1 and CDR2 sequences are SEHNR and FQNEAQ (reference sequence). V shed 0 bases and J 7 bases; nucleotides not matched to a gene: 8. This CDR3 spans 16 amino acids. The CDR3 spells CASSLATGGSVGEAFF. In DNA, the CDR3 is TGTGCCAGCAGCTTAGCGACAGGGGGCTCGGTTGGTGAAGCTTTCTTT.

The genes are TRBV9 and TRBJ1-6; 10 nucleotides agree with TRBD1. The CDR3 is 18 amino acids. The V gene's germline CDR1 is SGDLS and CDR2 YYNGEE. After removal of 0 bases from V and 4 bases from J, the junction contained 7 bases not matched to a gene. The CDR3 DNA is TGTGCCAGCAGCGTAGACCCTGGGACAGGGGTTTATAATTCACCCCTCCACTTT. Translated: CASSVDPGTGVYNSPLHF.

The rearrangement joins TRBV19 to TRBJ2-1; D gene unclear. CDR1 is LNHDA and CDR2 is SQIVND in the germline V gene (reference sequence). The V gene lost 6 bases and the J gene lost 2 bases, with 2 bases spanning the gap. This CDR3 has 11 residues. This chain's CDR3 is CASRTYNEQFF. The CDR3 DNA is TGTGCCAGTAGGACCTACAATGAGCAGTTCTTC.

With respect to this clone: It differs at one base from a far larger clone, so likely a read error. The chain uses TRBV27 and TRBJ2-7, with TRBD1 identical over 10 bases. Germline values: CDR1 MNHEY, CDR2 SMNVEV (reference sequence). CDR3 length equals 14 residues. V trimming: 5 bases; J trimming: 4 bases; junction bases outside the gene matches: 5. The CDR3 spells CASSDRDRGYEQYF. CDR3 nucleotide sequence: TGTGCCAGCAGTGACCGGGACAGGGGATACGAGCAGTACTTC.

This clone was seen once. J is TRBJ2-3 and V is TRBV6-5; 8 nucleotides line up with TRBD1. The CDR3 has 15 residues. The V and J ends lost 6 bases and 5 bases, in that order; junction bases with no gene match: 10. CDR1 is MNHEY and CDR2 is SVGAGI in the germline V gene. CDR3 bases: TGTGCCAGCAGAAGATACAGGGGGAAGGAAGATACGCAGTATTTT. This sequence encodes CASRRYRGKEDTQYF.

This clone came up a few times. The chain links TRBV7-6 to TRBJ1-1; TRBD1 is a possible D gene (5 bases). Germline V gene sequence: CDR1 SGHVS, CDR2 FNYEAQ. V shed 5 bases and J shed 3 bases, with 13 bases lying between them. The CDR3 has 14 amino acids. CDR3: CASSPRGAHTEAFF. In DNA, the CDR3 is TGTGCCAGCAGCCCCCGAGGGGCGCACACTGAAGCTTTCTTT.

The CDR3 DNA is TGTGCCTGGAGTGAATGGCGGACTAGCGGGGGAAGGATGCAGTTCTTC. Translation gives CAWSEWRTSGGRMQFF. The chain recombines TRBV30 with TRBJ2-1; 13 bases line up with TRBD2. V lost 1 base to trimming and J lost 12 bases; unmatched junction nucleotides: 12. Germline assignment: CDR1 GTSNPN and CDR2 SVGIG (reference sequence). The CDR3 extends over 16 amino acids.

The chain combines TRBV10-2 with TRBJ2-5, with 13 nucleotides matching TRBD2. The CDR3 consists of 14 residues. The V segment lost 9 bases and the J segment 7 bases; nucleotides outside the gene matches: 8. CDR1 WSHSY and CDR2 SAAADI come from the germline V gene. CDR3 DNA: TGCGCCAGTTCGACTAGCGGGGGGCCTTCGACCCAGTACTTC. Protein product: CASSTSGGPSTQYF.

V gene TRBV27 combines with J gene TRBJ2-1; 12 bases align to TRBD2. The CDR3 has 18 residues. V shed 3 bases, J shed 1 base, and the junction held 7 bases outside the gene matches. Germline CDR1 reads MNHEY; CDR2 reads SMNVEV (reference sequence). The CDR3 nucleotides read TGTGCCAGCAGTTTCGACGCTAGCGGGGGGGGATCCTACAATGAGCAGTTCTTC. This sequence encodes CASSFDASGGGSYNEQFF.

The CDR3 nucleotides read TGTGCCAGCAGCTTGGGACAGAACACCGGGGAGCTGTTTTTT. Protein product: CASSLGQNTGELFF. The rearrangement joins TRBV5-8 to TRBJ2-2; D is uncertain. Germline V gene lookup returns CDR1 SGHTS and CDR2 YDEGEE. CDR3 length equals 14 residues. Deletions cut 0 bases from V and 1 base from J, with 4 bases between.

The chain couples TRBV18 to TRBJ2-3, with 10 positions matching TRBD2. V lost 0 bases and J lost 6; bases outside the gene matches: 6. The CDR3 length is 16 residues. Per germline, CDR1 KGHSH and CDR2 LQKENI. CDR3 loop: CASSPPSGGPWDTQYF. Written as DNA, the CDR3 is TGTGCCAGCTCACCACCTAGCGGGGGGCCCTGGGATACGCAGTATTTT.

In nucleotides, the CDR3 is TGCGCCAGCAGCCAAGACCGTGGGAACCGGGGCAATGAGCAGTTCTTC. Its protein is CASSQDRGNRGNEQFF. The V gene is TRBV4-3, the J gene TRBJ2-1; D possibly corresponds to TRBD2 (5 bases). The CDR3 is 16 amino acids. Germline values: CDR1 LGHNA, CDR2 YSLEER. Trimming took off 0 bases at V and 6 bases at J, with 15 bases between the two ends.

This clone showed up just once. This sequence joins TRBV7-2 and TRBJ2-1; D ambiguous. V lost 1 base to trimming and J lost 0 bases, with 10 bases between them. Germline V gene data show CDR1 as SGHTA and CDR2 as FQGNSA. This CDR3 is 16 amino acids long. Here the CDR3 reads CASSLGPGHSYNEQFF. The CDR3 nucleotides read TGTGCCAGCAGCTTAGGACCGGGCCACTCCTACAATGAGCAGTTCTTC.

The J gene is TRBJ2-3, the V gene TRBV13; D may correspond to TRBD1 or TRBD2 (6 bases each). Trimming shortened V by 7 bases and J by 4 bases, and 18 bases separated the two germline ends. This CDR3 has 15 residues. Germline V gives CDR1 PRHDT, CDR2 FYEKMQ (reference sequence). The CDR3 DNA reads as TGTGCCAGCATCCCCCGAGGGGGGAGCTCAGATACGCAGTATTTT. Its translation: CASIPRGGSSDTQYF.